The clone carrying this TCR beta chain was seen ten or more times. Its antigen is not known. The record originates from a study of human T cells and chemical hapten exposure. Study-wide results and caveats: With DPC sensitization, TCRs exceeding 1 in 1000 frequency showed no change.

Described time point: healthy volunteer bleed at 2 weeks. Extraction of total RNA was performed on unfractionated whole blood. The CDR3 length is 15 residues. Germline CDR1 is SQVTM and CDR2 is ANQGSEA. Trimming cost V 4 bases and J 1 base, with 13 bases left between them. Individual cDNA molecules in this library carried unique molecular identifiers. As handled by the study authors: The number of TCRs in each sample had a median of 95,638 and spanned roughly 23,224 to 750,000. TCRdb passed the RACE reads through MiXCR, listing each CDR3 protein once. None of the V and J calls come from the authors' own analysis; TCRdb made them. The table has about 45,000 distinct CDR3 sequences, nearly 4.5% seen once.

The chain links TRBV29-1 to TRBJ2-2; D could derive from TRBD1 or TRBD2 (6 bases each). The specimen was whole blood. The source is a human donor in good health. Some clones in this sample may be carry-over from other donors' samples. The CDR3 sequence is CSVGPGGGNTGELFF. The CDR3 coding sequence is TGCAGCGTTGGGCCCGGAGGGGGGAACACCGGGGAGCTGTTTTTT.